This T cell receptor beta chain was sequenced in a study of shared T cell receptors in the human thymus. The CDR3 spans 14 residues. V was pared by 4 bases and J by 0 bases, with 8 bases between. Germline V gene sequence: CDR1 SNHLY, CDR2 FYNNEI. Produced via immunoSEQ multiplex PCR; TCRdb's table is partial and in-frame only. Here the sample spans some 400,000 clones, around 93% being singletons. The clonotype was recovered from a human donor. The J gene is TRBJ2-3, the V gene TRBV2; D not certain. The source material was thymocytes. This CDR3 reads CASSAEASTDTQYF. The CDR3 DNA is TGTGCCAGCAGTGCTGAGGCCAGCACAGATACGCAGTATTTT.